Below, one T cell receptor beta chain is given with its context. These data come from a study of T cell clonotyping in hematopoietic cell transplantation. Clones were read by immunoSEQ multiplex PCR, and TCRdb kept only the in-frame ones, dropping some. The sample lists over 10,000 clones, about four fifths occurring once. The V and J ends lost 4 bases and 2 bases respectively, with 11 bases between them. CDR1 and CDR2 (germline): SNHLY, FYNNEI. This CDR3 is 14 amino acids long. The sequencing here drew on PBMCs, taken 100 days after allogeneic stem cell transplant. V usage is TRBV2 and J usage is TRBJ2-5, with D possibly TRBD1 on 6 matching bases. The clonotype comes from a female patient between 40 and 50 years old who had an allogeneic stem cell transplant from a related donor, so T cells may come from the graft donor. Some clones in this sample may be carry-over from other donors' samples. This CDR3 is CASSARTAQETQYF. The CDR3 DNA is TGTGCCAGCAGTGCGAGGACAGCACAAGAGACCCAGTACTTC.